Shown below are 8 T cell receptor beta chains from a single sample sequenced in a study of T cells in localized non-small cell lung cancer (dated by TCRdb to 2018 to 2021). The library came from the immunoSEQ multiplex PCR assay. TCRdb re-hosts the immuneACCESS table, in-frame sequences only. Its copies lack some clones; in the studies checked, an unresolved V gene accounts for under half of them, and the cause for the rest is not known. The table for this sample lists 1,200 to 1,500 clones; approximately 17% of them were counted only once. The top ten constitute 15% to 20% of the sample. Material: lung tumor tissue, obtained before any cancer treatment. The receptors come from a woman aged 35 to 75 with stage I lung adenocarcinoma.

Within the sample, this clone is large. This chain uses TRBV9 with TRBJ1-6, with D unresolved. Germline-derived CDR1 and CDR2 are SGDLS and YYNGEE. Between the trimmed V and J ends, which lost 0 bases and 7 bases, there was a span of 11 bases. The CDR3 consists of 15 residues. CDR3 coding DNA: TGTGCCAGCAGCGTAGCCCCGGGGTGGAATTCACCCCTCCACTTT. Protein: CASSVAPGWNSPLHF.

The chain recombines TRBV28 with TRBJ2-1; TRBD2 agrees at 11 bases. This CDR3 has 17 amino acids. With V trimmed by 2 bases and J by 5 bases, 8 bases remained unmatched. Germline values: CDR1 MDHEN, CDR2 SYDVKM. Here the CDR3 DNA reads TGTGCCAGCAGTTTAATCAGACCTAGCGGGAGGAACAATGAGCAGTTCTTC. It specifies CASSLIRPSGRNNEQFF.

The chain employs TRBV19 and TRBJ2-1, with D maybe TRBD2 (5 bases). CDR1 is LNHDA, CDR2 SQIVND, per germline (reference sequence). The CDR3 totals 13 residues. V dropped 9 bases and J dropped 4 bases, with 13 bases sitting between them. CDR3 sequence reads: CASRPSGYNEQFF. The CDR3 nucleotides read TGTGCCAGCCGCCCTTCGGGATACAATGAGCAGTTCTTC.

This clone was observed a few times. The CDR3 sequence is CANPDRGSYEQYF. In nucleotides, the CDR3 is TGTGCCAATCCGGACAGGGGTTCCTACGAGCAGTACTTC. The chain joins TRBV6-8 to TRBJ2-7, with TRBD1 matching over 9 bases. Germline values: CDR1 MNHGY, CDR2 SAAAGT. V shed 10 bases and J 1 base; nucleotides not matched to a gene: 5. This CDR3 has 13 residues.

This clone was counted only a few times. The chain is built from TRBV2 and TRBJ1-1; perhaps TRBD1 as D (5 bases). Germline V gene lookup returns CDR1 SNHLY and CDR2 FYNNEI. The length of the CDR3 is 18 residues. V lost 6 bases, J lost 1 base, and 24 bases lay in between. CDR3 sequence: CASSPMWGVGGRNTEAFF. CDR3 DNA: TGTGCCAGCAGCCCCATGTGGGGGGTGGGAGGGAGGAACACTGAAGCTTTCTTT.

This clone was counted once. The chain employs TRBV19 and TRBJ1-5; D call uncertain. The CDR3 is made up of 15 amino acids. CDR1 and CDR2 (germline): LNHDA, SQIVND (reference sequence). V lost 0 bases, J lost 13 bases, and 19 bases lay in between. CDR3 sequence: CASSIDQGGPSRQHF. CDR3 coding DNA: TGTGCCAGTAGTATAGATCAAGGAGGGCCGTCACGGCAGCATTTT.

J is TRBJ2-5 and V is TRBV30; 11 nucleotides match TRBD2. Losses at the gene ends were 2 bases for V and 5 bases for J; bases not matched to a gene: 10. This CDR3 is 16 amino acids long. Germline V lookup: CDR1 GTSNPN, CDR2 SVGIG (reference sequence). CDR3 sequence (DNA): TGTGCCTGGAGTTCGGTTAGCGGGAGGGCCGGTGAGACCCAGTACTTC. Translation: CAWSSVSGRAGETQYF.

This chain connects TRBV11-3 to TRBJ2-7; weak D call: TRBD1 (6 bases). Germline assignment: CDR1 SGHNT and CDR2 YENEEA. The CDR3 has 15 residues. Trimming shortened V by 5 bases and J by 2 bases, and 16 bases separated the two germline ends. The CDR3 loop is CASSGGRADPYEQYF. The CDR3 DNA reads as TGTGCCAGCAGCGGGGGCAGGGCGGATCCCTACGAGCAGTACTTC.